This passage covers 11 T cell receptor beta chains from one sample sequenced in a study of control samples from healthy donors and cancer patients. Profiling relied on immunoSEQ multiplex PCR, and the TCRdb table lists in-frame clones only, not all of them. The sample records roughly 89,000 clones, 90% to 95% being singletons. Sequencing was done on a sample of blood. Receptors originate from a man in his forties or fifties in good health.

The rearrangement joins TRBV5-6 to TRBJ1-2; D might be TRBD1 (5 bases). The V end was cut by 3 bases, the J end by 7 bases, with 13 bases between. The CDR3 has 13 amino acids. The germline gives CDR1 SGHDT, CDR2 YYEEEE. CDR3 protein: CASSSKQAGGYTF. The CDR3 DNA follows: TGTGCCAGCAGCTCAAAACAGGCAGGTGGCTACACCTTC.

The chain combines TRBV11-2 with TRBJ1-1; D unresolved. The CDR3 extends over 16 amino acids. Germline V gene data show CDR1 as SGHAT and CDR2 as FQNNGV. The V end was cut by 5 bases, the J end by 0 bases, with 16 bases between. CDR3 nucleotides: TGTGCCAGCAGCCAGATGGCAGGCCTTATGAACACTGAAGCTTTCTTT. Its translation: CASSQMAGLMNTEAFF.

The CDR3 sequence is CASTFGGGTDTQYF. CDR3 nucleotide sequence: TGTGCCAGCACCTTTGGGGGAGGCACAGATACGCAGTATTTT. The chain recombines TRBV7-2 with TRBJ2-3; D is tentatively TRBD1 or TRBD2 (5 bases each). The V end was cut by 7 bases, the J end by 1 base, with 12 bases between. The CDR3 length is 14 residues. The germline V gene has CDR1 SGHTA and CDR2 FQGNSA.

The chain employs TRBV5-1 and TRBJ2-3, with TRBD2 matching over 9 bases. V trimming: 0 bases; J trimming: 5 bases; junction bases outside the gene matches: 7. The germline CDR1 and CDR2 sequences are SGHRS and YFSETQ. The CDR3 spans 16 residues. CDR3 DNA: TGCGCCAGCAGCTTGGTAGGCGGGGGGGCTTTAGATACGCAGTATTTT. Translated: CASSLVGGGALDTQYF.

Only one count was recorded for this clone. CDR3 in amino acids: CASSLLGQETQYF. The CDR3 bases are TGCGCCAGCAGCTTGCTCGGGCAAGAGACCCAGTACTTC. The chain has TRBV5-1 and TRBJ2-5; D is uncertain. The V and J ends lost 1 base and 2 bases respectively, with 6 bases between them. This CDR3 is built from 13 residues. Germline CDR1 SGHRS, CDR2 YFSETQ.

The rearrangement uses TRBV29-1 and TRBJ2-5, with no clear D. CDR1 and CDR2 from the germline V gene are SQVTM and ANQGSEA. Trimming stripped 6 bases from V and 2 bases from J, with 16 bases between. CDR3 length equals 14 residues. The CDR3 DNA follows: TGCAGCGTGACCGGGCATATGGAACAAGAGACCCAGTACTTC. This gives the protein CSVTGHMEQETQYF. The full variable domain, completed using reference TRBV29-1 and TRBJ2-5, is SAVISQKPSRDICQRGTSLTIQCQVDSQVTMMFWYRQQPGQSLTLIATANQGSEATYESGFVIDKFPISRPNLTFSTLTVSNMSPEDSSIYLCSVTGHMEQETQYFGPGTRLLVL.

The chain is built from TRBV20-1 and TRBJ2-4; 13 positions agree with TRBD2. Germline assignment: CDR1 DFQATT and CDR2 SNEGSKA (reference sequence). The V gene end was trimmed by 3 bases and the J gene end by 7 bases; junction bases not matched to a gene: 3. The CDR3 has 14 residues. In nucleotides, the CDR3 is TGCAGTGCTAGTACTAGCGGGGGGGTGAACATTCAGTACTTC. Translated: CSASTSGGVNIQYF.

The chain combines TRBV4-2 with TRBJ1-2; D might be TRBD1 (5 bases). Germline CDR1 LGHNA, CDR2 YNFKEQ. Trimming stripped 0 bases from V and 7 bases from J, with 9 bases between. The CDR3 totals 13 residues. The CDR3 region has the DNA TGTGCCAGCAGCCAAGAGGCAGGGACTGGCTACACCTTC. Translation gives CASSQEAGTGYTF.

This clone was recorded a few times. V gene TRBV5-5 combines with J gene TRBJ1-1; no definite D call. The V and J ends lost 1 base and 2 bases respectively, with 9 bases between them. The CDR3 contains 14 residues. Germline lookup yields CDR1 SGHKS and CDR2 YYEKEE (reference sequence). CDR3 residues: CASSLKRDNTEAFF. For the CDR3, the DNA is TGTGCCAGCAGCTTGAAGAGAGACAACACTGAAGCTTTCTTT.

The CDR3 coding sequence is TGCAGCGTGAACGCGAACACCGGGGAGCTGTTTTTT. Protein: CSVNANTGELFF. The gene calls are TRBV29-1 and TRBJ2-2; D unclear. The CDR3 is made up of 12 amino acids. Trimming took 6 bases from V and 0 from J, leaving 5 bases between them. Germline assignment: CDR1 SQVTM and CDR2 ANQGSEA.

The chain has TRBV9 and TRBJ2-3; the D gene is possibly TRBD2 (6 bases). CDR1 is SGDLS and CDR2 is YYNGEE in the germline V gene. This CDR3 spans 16 amino acids. V was pared by 4 bases and J by 0 bases, with 15 bases between. The CDR3 protein is CASSTLASLSTDTQYF. The CDR3 DNA reads as TGTGCCAGCAGCACCCTAGCGTCCCTAAGCACAGATACGCAGTATTTT.